Included here is one T cell receptor beta chain sequence, with context. The antigen is not known. These data are taken from a study of T cells in localized non-small cell lung cancer. Whole-study findings and limits: Across samples, adjacent lung featured a median approximately 56 of the top 100 tumor clones. Among blood samples, higher T cell density accompanied longer overall survival.

Some clones are missing from TCRdb's copy, which holds only in-frame ones; the method was immunoSEQ multiplex PCR. The sample has approximately 11,000 clones; 90% are singletons. This specimen consisted of peripheral blood, obtained before any cancer treatment. This sequence was found in a male donor aged 60 or over with stage III lung adenocarcinoma.

CDR3 region: CASSPGTELNQPQHF. In DNA form, the CDR3 reads TGTGCCAGCAGCCCGGGGACAGAACTCAATCAGCCCCAGCATTTT. The chain is built from TRBV7-9 and TRBJ1-5; 7 bases are shared with TRBD1. The CDR3 contains 15 residues. Trimming removed 5 bases from V and 3 bases from J; junction bases left unmatched: 7. Looked up from germline, CDR1 is SEHNR and CDR2 is FQNEAQ (reference sequence).